The present T cell receptor (beta chain) was sequenced within a study of T cells after yellow fever vaccination. About the study: SMART-Seq v4 Ultra Low Input handled preparation of low-cell-number fractions.

The ends were cut back, 0 bases at V and 8 bases at J, with 13 bases in the middle. The length of the CDR3 is 14 residues. Germline V gene lookup returns CDR1 DFQATT and CDR2 SNEGSKA (reference sequence). TCRdb reprocessed the 5' RACE reads via MiXCR and lists one record per CDR3 protein. The repertoire holds about 400,000 distinct CDR3 sequences, with under 14% as singletons. Sequenced material: PBMCs, taken on the day of the first yellow fever vaccination. The chain is built from TRBV20-1 and TRBJ2-2; TRBD1 or TRBD2 may be the D gene (5 bases each). The sequence was collected from a man between 18 and 29 years old who received the YFV17D yellow fever vaccine. The CDR3 protein is CSAREGASSGELFF. CDR3 in DNA: TGCAGTGCTAGAGAAGGGGCTAGCTCAGGGGAGCTGTTTTTT.